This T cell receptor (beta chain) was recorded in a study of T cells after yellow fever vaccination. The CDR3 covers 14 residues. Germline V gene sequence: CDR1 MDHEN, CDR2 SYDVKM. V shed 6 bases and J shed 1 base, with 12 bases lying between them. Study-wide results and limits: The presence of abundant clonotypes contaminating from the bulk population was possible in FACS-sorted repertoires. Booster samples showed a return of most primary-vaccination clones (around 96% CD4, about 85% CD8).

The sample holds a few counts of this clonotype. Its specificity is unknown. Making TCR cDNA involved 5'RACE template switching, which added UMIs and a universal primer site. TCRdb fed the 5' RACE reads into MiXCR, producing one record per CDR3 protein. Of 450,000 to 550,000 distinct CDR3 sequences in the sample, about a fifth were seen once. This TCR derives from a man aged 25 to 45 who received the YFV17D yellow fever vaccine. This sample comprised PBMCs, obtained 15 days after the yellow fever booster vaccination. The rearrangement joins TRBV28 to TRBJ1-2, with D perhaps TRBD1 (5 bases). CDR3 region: CASRTPQVNYGYTF. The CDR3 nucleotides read TGTGCCAGCAGAACCCCACAGGTTAACTATGGCTACACCTTC.